This T cell receptor (beta chain) was profiled in a study of CD8 T cells in Susac syndrome. Reverse transcription used roughly 0.45 to 1 ug RNA and random hexamers. Amplification of TCR beta CDR3 by immunoSEQ multiplex PCR spanned 54 Vbeta and 13 Jbeta. MiXCR was run by TCRdb on the immunoSEQ multiplex PCR reads, yielding one entry per CDR3 protein. Of 70,000 or so distinct CDR3 sequences in the sample, roughly 94% were seen once. Trimming removed 5 bases from V and 6 bases from J, with 19 bases in between. This CDR3 is built from 15 residues. Germline V gene sequence: CDR1 PRHDT, CDR2 FYEKMQ (reference sequence).

This TCR came from a human donor with multiple sclerosis. The sample comprised CD8+ T cells from PBMCs. The genes are TRBV13 and TRBJ1-1; TRBD1 is a possible D gene (5 bases). The CDR3 DNA reads TGTGCCAGCAGCACACCGGGACCCTCTGGGGCTGAAGCTTTCTTT. Translation: CASSTPGPSGAEAFF.